This T cell receptor (beta chain) originates from a study of shared clonotypes between healthy human individuals. Naive CD8 cells comprised CD45RO-negative, CCR7-positively selected cells, excluding terminally differentiated effector memory CD45RA+ cells. Every contributor of samples was a Caucasian grown-up residing in Nashville, Tennessee. Produced via immunoSEQ multiplex PCR; TCRdb's table is partial and in-frame only. The sample consists of 800,000 or so clones, about 96% of them appearing once. This CDR3 region has 15 residues. Trimming stripped 4 bases from V and 0 bases from J, with 13 bases between. Germline V lookup: CDR1 SGHAT, CDR2 FQNNGV.

The sample was naive CD8+ T cells sorted from blood. The source is a young man in good health. The chain has TRBV11-2 and TRBJ2-7; D tentatively reads TRBD1 or TRBD2 (5 bases each). The DNA for the CDR3 is TGTGCCAGCAGCTCCCCTTGGGGGAGCTCCTACGAGCAGTACTTC. Residues: CASSSPWGSSYEQYF.